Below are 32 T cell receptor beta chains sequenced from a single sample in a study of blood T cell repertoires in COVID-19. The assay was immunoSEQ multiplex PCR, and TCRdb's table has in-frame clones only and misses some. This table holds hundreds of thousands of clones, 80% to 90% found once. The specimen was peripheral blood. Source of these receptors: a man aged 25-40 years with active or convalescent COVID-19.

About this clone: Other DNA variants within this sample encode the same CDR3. Here the CDR3 reads CASSLFGTGYNEQFF. The CDR3 DNA follows: TGTGCCAGCAGCTTATTTGGGACAGGGTACAATGAGCAGTTCTTC. The chain recombines TRBV11-3 with TRBJ2-1; 9 bases line up with TRBD1. Losses at the gene ends were 2 bases for V and 4 bases for J; bases not matched to a gene: 3. This CDR3 region has 15 residues. CDR1 and CDR2 (germline): SGHNT, YENEEA.

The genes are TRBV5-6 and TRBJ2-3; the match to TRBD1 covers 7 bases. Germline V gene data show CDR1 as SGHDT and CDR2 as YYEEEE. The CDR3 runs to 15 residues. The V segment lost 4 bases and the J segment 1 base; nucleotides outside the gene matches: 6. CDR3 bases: TGTGCCAGCAGCCAAGACAGGGTTCGCACAGATACGCAGTATTTT. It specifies CASSQDRVRTDTQYF.

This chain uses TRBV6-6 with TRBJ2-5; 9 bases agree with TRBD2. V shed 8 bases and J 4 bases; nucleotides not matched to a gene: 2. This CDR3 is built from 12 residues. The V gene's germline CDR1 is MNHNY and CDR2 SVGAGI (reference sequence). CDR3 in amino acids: CASSTSGETQYF. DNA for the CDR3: TGTGCCAGCTCGACTAGCGGAGAGACCCAGTACTTC.

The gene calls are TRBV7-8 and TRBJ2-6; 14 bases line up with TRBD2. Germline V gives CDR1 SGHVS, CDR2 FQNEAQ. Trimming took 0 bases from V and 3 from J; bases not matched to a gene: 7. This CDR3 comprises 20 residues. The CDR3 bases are TGTGCCAGCAGCTTAGCGCGACTAGCGGGAGGGCCGATTGGGGCCAACGTCCTGACTTTC. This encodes CASSLARLAGGPIGANVLTF.

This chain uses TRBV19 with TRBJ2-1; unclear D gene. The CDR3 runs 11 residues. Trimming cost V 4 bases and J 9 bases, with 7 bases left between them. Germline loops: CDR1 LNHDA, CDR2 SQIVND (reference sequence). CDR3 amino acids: CASSTGIEQFF. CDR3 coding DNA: TGTGCCAGTAGTACAGGTATTGAGCAGTTCTTC.

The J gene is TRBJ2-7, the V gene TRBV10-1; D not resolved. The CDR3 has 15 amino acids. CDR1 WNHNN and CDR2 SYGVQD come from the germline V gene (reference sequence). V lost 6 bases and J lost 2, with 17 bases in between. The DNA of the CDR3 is TGCGCCAGCAGCCCCCCGGTAGCCGATGCCTACGAGCAGTACTTC. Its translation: CASSPPVADAYEQYF.

CDR3 sequence reads: CASSLATSGTLTDTQYF. CDR3 DNA: TGTGCCAGCAGCTTAGCAACTAGCGGGACTCTCACAGATACGCAGTATTTT. The rearrangement uses TRBV7-9 and TRBJ2-3; TRBD2 agrees at 10 bases. There are 17 residues in the CDR3. Trimming removed 0 bases from V and 2 bases from J; junction bases left unmatched: 5. Germline V gene lookup returns CDR1 SEHNR and CDR2 FQNEAQ (reference sequence).

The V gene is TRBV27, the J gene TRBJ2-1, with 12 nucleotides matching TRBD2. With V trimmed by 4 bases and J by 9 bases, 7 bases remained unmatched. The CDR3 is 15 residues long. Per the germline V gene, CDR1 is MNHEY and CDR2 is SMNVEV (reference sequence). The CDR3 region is CASSSLAGGLGEQFF. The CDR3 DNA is TGTGCCAGCAGTTCACTAGCGGGGGGTTTAGGTGAGCAGTTCTTC.

The CDR3 DNA reads as TGTGCCAGTAGTCTGCAGACAACAGGGGGCTATTATGGCTACACCTTC. Translation gives CASSLQTTGGYYGYTF. The chain employs TRBV19 and TRBJ1-2; 9 bases are a match to TRBD1. The junction had 12 bases not matched to a gene; V was cut back by 5 bases and J by 5 bases. Per the germline V gene, CDR1 is LNHDA and CDR2 is SQIVND (reference sequence). CDR3 length equals 16 residues.

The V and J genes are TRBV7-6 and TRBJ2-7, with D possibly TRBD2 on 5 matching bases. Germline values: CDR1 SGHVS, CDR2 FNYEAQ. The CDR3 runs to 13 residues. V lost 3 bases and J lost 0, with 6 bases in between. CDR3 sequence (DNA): TGTGCCAGCAGCTTTGGGAGCTCCTACGAGCAGTACTTC. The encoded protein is CASSFGSSYEQYF.

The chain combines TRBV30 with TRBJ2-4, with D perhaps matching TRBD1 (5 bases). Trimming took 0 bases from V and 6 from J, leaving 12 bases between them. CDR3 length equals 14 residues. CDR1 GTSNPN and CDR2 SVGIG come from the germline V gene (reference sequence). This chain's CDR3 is CAWSVTGRANIQYF. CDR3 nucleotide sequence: TGTGCCTGGAGTGTTACAGGACGGGCAAACATTCAGTACTTC.

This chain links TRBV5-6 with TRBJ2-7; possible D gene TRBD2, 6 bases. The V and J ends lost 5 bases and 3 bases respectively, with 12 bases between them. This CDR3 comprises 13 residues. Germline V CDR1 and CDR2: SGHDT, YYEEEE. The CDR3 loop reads CASSWGDFYEQYF. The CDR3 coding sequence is TGTGCCAGCAGTTGGGGGGACTTCTACGAGCAGTACTTC.

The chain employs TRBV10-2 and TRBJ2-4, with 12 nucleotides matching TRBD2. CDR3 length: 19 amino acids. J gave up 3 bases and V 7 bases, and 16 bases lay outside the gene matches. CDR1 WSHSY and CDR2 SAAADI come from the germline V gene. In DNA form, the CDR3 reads TGCGCCAGCATCCCAGGACTAGCGGGGTGGGAGTGGGGCAAAAACATTCAGTACTTC. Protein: CASIPGLAGWEWGKNIQYF.

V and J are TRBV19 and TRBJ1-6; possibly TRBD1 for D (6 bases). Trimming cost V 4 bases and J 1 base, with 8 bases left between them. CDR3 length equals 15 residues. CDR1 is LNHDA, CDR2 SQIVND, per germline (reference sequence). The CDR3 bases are TGTGCCAGTAGTAATACAGGGTCCTATAATTCACCCCTCCACTTT. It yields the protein CASSNTGSYNSPLHF.

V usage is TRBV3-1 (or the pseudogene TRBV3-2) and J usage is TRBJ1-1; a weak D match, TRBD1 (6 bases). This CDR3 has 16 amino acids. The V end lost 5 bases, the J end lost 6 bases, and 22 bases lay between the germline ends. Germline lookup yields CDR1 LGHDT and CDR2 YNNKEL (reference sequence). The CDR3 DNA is TGTGCCAGCAGCGACACCAAAGACAGGCTGGATCCTGAAGCTTTCTTT. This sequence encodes CASSDTKDRLDPEAFF.

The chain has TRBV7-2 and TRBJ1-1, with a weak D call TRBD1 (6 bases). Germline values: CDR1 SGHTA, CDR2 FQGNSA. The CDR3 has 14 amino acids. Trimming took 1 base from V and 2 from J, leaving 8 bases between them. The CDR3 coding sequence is TGTGCCAGCAGCTTAGAGGGGGTTAACACTGAAGCTTTCTTT. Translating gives CASSLEGVNTEAFF.

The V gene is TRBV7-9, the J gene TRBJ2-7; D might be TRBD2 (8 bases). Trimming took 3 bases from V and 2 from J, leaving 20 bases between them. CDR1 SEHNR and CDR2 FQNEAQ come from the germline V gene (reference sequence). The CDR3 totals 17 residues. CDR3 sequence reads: CASSFPRGTRGTYEQYF. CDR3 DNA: TGTGCCAGCAGCTTCCCCAGGGGGACTAGGGGGACCTACGAGCAGTACTTC.

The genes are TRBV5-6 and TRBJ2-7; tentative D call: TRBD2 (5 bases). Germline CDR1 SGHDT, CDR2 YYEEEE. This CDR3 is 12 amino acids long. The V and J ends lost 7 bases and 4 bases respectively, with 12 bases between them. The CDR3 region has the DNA TGTGCCAGCGGGAGAAATGTATACGAGCAGTACTTC. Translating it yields CASGRNVYEQYF. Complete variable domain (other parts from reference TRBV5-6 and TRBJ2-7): DAGVTQSPTHLIKTRGQQVTLRCSPKSGHDTVSWYQQALGQGPQFIFQYYEEEERQRGNFPDRFSGHQFPNYSSELNVNALLLGDSALYLCASGRNVYEQYFGPGTRLTVT.

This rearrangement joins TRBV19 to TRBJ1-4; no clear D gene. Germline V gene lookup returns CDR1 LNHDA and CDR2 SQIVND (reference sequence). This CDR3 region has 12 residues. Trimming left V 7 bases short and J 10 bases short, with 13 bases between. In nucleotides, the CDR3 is TGTGCCAGTATTAGCGTTTTCGGAAAACTGTTTTTT. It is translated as CASISVFGKLFF. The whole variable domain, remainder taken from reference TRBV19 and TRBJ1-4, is DGGITQSPKYLFRKEGQNVTLSCEQNLNHDAMYWYRQDPGQGLRLIYYSQIVNDFQKGDIAEGYSVSREKKESFPLTVTSAQKNPTAFYLCASISVFGKLFFGSGTQLSVL.

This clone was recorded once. CDR3 loop: CSVYLTGLGEQYF. The CDR3 coding sequence is TGCAGCGTTTATCTGACAGGGTTGGGCGAGCAGTACTTC. The rearrangement joins TRBV29-1 to TRBJ2-7; 7 bases agree with TRBD1. The trim removed 5 bases at V and 6 bases at J, leaving 10 bases unmatched. This CDR3 region has 13 residues. Germline CDR1 reads SQVTM; CDR2 reads ANQGSEA.

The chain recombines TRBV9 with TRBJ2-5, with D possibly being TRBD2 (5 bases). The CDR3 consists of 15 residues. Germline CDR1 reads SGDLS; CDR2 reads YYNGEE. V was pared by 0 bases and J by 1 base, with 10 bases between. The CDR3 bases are TGTGCCAGCAGCGTAGGACTACAACCCCAAGAGACCCAGTACTTC. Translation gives CASSVGLQPQETQYF.

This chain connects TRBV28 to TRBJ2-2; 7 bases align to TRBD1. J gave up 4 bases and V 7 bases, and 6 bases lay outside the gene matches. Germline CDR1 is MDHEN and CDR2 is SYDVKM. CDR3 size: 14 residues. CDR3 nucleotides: TGTGCCAGCATTAGAGGGACAGTCACCGGGGAGCTGTTTTTT. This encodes CASIRGTVTGELFF.

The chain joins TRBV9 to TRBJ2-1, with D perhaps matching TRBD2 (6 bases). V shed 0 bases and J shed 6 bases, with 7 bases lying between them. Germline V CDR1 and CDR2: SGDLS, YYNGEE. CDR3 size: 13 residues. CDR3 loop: CASSVGGANEQFF. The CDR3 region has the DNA TGTGCCAGCAGCGTAGGCGGGGCCAATGAGCAGTTCTTC.

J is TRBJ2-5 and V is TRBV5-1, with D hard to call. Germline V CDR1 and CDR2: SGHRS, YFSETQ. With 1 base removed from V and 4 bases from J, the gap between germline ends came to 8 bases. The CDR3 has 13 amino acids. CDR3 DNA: TGCGCCAGCAGCTTGCACAGATTAGAGACCCAGTACTTC. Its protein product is CASSLHRLETQYF. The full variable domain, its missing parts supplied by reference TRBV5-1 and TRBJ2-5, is KAGVTQTPRYLIKTRGQQVTLSCSPISGHRSVSWYQQTPGQGLQFLFEYFSETQRNKGNFPGRFSGRQFSNSRSEMNVSTLELGDSALYLCASSLHRLETQYFGPGTRLLVL.

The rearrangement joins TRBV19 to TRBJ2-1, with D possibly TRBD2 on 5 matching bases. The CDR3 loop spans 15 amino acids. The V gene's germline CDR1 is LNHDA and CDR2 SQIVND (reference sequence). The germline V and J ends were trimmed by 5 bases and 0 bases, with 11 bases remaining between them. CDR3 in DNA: TGTGCCAGTAGTCCGCGGGCTTTCTCCTACAATGAGCAGTTCTTC. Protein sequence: CASSPRAFSYNEQFF.

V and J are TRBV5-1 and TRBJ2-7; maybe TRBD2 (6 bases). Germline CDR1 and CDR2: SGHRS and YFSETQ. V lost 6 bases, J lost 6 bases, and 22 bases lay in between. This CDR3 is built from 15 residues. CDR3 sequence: CASTLREARATEQYF. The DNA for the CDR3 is TGCGCCAGCACCCTAAGGGAGGCTAGGGCTACCGAGCAGTACTTC.

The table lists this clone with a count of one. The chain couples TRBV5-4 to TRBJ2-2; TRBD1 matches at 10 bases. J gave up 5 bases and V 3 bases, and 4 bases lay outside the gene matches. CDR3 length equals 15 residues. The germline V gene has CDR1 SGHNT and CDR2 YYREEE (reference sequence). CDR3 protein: CASSYGTGETGELFF. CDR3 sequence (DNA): TGTGCCAGCAGCTACGGGACAGGGGAGACCGGGGAGCTGTTTTTT. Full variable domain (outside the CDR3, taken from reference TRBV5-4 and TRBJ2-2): ETGVTQSPTHLIKTRGQQVTLRCSSQSGHNTVSWYQQALGQGPQFIFQYYREEENGRGNFPPRFSGLQFPNYSSELNVNALELDDSALYLCASSYGTGETGELFFGEGSRLTVL.

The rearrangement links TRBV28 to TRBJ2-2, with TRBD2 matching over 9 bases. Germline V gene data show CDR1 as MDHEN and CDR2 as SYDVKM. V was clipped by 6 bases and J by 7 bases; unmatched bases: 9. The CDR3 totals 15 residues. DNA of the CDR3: TGTGCCAGCAGGCCGCGGGGGGGCGGCGGCGGGGAGCTGTTTTTT. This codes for CASRPRGGGGGELFF.

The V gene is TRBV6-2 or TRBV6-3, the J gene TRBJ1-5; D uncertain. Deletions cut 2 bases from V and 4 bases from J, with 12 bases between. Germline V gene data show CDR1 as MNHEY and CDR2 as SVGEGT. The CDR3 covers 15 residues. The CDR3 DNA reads TGTGCCAGCAGTTACCCTTACCCCCGGAATCAGCCCCAGCATTTT. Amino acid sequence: CASSYPYPRNQPQHF.

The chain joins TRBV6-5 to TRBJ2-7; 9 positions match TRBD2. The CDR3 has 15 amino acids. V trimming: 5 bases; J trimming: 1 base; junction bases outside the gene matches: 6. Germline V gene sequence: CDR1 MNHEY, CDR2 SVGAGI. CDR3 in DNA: TGTGCCAGCAGTCGCCTAGCGGGGCCTTCCTACGAGCAGTACTTC. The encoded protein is CASSRLAGPSYEQYF.

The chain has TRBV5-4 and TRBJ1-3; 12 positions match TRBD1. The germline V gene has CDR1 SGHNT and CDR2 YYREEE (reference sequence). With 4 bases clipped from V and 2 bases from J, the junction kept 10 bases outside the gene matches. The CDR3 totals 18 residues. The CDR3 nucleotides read TGTGCCAGCAGCGGGACAGGGGGCAGGTTGCTTGCTGGAAACACCATATATTTT. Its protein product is CASSGTGGRLLAGNTIYF.

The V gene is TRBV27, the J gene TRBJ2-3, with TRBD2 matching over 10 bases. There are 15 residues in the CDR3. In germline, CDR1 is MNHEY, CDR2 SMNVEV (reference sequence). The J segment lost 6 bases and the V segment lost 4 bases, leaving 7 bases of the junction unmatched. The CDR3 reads CASSSRASGSDTQYF. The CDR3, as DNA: TGTGCCAGCAGTTCCCGCGCTAGCGGGAGTGATACGCAGTATTTT.